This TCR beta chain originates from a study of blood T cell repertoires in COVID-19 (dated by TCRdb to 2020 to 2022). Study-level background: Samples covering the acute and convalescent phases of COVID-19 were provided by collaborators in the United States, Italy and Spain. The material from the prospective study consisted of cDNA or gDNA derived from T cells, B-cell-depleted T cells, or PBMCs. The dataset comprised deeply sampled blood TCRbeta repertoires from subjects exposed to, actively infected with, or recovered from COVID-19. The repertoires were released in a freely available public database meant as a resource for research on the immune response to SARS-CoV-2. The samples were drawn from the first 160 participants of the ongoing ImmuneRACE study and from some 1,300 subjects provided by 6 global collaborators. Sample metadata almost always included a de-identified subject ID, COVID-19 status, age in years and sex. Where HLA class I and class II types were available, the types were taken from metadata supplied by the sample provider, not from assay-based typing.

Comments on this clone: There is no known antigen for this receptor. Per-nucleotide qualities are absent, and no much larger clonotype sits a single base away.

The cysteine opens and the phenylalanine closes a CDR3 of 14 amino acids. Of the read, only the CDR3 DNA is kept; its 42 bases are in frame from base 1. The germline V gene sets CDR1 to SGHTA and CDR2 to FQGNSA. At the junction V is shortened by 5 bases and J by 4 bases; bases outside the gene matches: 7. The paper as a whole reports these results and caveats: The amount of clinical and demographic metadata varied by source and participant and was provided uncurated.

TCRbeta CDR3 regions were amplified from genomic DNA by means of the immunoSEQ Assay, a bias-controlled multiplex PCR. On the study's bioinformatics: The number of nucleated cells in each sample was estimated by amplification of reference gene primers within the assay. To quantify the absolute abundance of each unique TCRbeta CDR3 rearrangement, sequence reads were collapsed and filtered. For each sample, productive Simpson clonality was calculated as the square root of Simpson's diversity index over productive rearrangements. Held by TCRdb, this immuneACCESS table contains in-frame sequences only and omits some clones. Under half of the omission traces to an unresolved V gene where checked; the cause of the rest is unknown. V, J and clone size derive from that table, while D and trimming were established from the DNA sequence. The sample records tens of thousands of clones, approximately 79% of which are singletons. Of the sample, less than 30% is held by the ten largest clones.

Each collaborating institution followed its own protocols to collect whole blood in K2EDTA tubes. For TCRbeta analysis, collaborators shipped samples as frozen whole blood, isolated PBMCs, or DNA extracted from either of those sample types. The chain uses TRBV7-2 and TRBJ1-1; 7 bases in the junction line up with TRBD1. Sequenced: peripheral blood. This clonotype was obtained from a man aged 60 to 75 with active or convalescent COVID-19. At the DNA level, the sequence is TGTGCCAGCAGCCCCAGGACAGGAACCACTGAAGCTTTCTTT. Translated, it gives CASSPRTGTTEAFF.